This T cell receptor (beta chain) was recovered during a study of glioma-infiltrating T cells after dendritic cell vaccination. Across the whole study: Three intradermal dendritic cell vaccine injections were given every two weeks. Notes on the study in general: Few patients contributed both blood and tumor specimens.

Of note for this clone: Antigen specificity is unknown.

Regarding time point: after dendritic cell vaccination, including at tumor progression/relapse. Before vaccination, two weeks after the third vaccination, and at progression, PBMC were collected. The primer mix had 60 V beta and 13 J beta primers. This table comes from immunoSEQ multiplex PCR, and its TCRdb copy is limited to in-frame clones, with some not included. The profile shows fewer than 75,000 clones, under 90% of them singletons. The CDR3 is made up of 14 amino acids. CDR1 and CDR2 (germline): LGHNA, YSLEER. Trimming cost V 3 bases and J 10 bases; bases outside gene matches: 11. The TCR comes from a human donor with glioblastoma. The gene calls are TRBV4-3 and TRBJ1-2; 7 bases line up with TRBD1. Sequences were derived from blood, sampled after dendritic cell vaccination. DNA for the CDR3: TGCGCCAGCAGCCATGCTAACAGGGGCGAGCCCTACACCTTC. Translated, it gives CASSHANRGEPYTF.